Below are 10 T cell receptor beta chains sequenced from a single sample in a study of blood T cell repertoires in COVID-19. The data were produced by immunoSEQ multiplex PCR, yet TCRdb's version contains in-frame clones alone and is incomplete. The data show about 42,000 clones, 80% to 90% seen once. Sequenced material: peripheral blood. The receptors originated from a man younger than 40 with active or convalescent COVID-19.

The genes are TRBV6-1 and TRBJ1-3, with 10 bases fitting TRBD1. After removal of 3 bases from V and 0 bases from J, the junction contained 2 bases not matched to a gene. This CDR3 has 16 residues. CDR1 is MNHNS and CDR2 is SASEGT in the germline V gene. In DNA form, the CDR3 reads TGTGCCAGCAGTGAGGGACAGGGGTCCTCTGGAAACACCATATATTTT. Translating gives CASSEGQGSSGNTIYF.

This clone has a handful of counts. This sequence joins TRBV6-5 and TRBJ1-2, with 9 bases matching TRBD1. The CDR3 runs to 14 residues. V dropped 6 bases and J dropped 5; count of bases not matched to a gene: 7. CDR1 and CDR2 from the germline V gene are MNHEY and SVGAGI. The DNA of the CDR3 is TGTGCCAGCAGCCGACAACAGGGGGCGTATGGCTACACCTTC. This codes for CASSRQQGAYGYTF.

The rearrangement joins TRBV25-1 to TRBJ1-6, with 9 nucleotides matching TRBD1. The CDR3 loop spans 14 amino acids. V trimming: 6 bases; J trimming: 7 bases; junction bases outside the gene matches: 4. Germline V lookup: CDR1 MGHDK, CDR2 SYGVNS. The CDR3 is CASRGTGRNSPLHF. CDR3 sequence (DNA): TGTGCCAGCAGGGGGACAGGGCGAAATTCACCCCTCCACTTT.

This chain connects TRBV7-2 to TRBJ2-1; the match to TRBD1 covers 9 bases. Per the germline V gene, CDR1 is SGHTA and CDR2 is FQGNSA. The CDR3 consists of 15 residues. The J segment lost 6 bases and the V segment lost 5 bases, leaving 8 bases of the junction unmatched. The CDR3 reads CASSPRRTGVNEQFF. In DNA, the CDR3 is TGTGCCAGCAGCCCCCGGCGGACAGGGGTCAATGAGCAGTTCTTC.

The chain has TRBV11-2 and TRBJ2-3; no clear D. In germline, CDR1 is SGHAT, CDR2 FQNNGV. Trimming removed 0 bases at V and 4 bases at J, with 5 bases between. The CDR3 loop spans 13 amino acids. The CDR3 reads CASSLDLADTQYF. CDR3 sequence (DNA): TGTGCCAGCAGCTTAGATCTTGCAGATACGCAGTATTTT.

The gene calls are TRBV19 and TRBJ2-7, with a weak D call TRBD1 (5 bases). CDR3 length: 13 amino acids. V was trimmed by 3 bases and J by 7 bases, leaving 13 bases between them. Germline-derived CDR1 and CDR2 are LNHDA and SQIVND (reference sequence). In DNA, the CDR3 is TGTGCCAGTAGTATTCCAGGGATAAGGGAGCAGTACTTC. Translating it yields CASSIPGIREQYF.

This chain links TRBV20-1 with TRBJ1-2; D unresolved. CDR1 and CDR2 (germline): DFQATT, SNEGSKA (reference sequence). Trimming removed 0 bases at V and 8 bases at J, with 7 bases between. CDR3 length: 11 amino acids. The CDR3 DNA sequence: TGCAGTGCTAGAGATGCGGGGGGCTACACCTTC. Its translation: CSARDAGGYTF.

The genes are TRBV6-5 and TRBJ2-2, with D possibly matching TRBD2 (7 bases). From germline, CDR1 is MNHEY and CDR2 SVGAGI. V dropped 6 bases and J dropped 4 bases, with 12 bases sitting between them. CDR3 size: 14 residues. The DNA of the CDR3 is TGTGCCAGCAGACCCGGGGGGCGCACCGGGGAGCTGTTTTTT. Translation gives CASRPGGRTGELFF.

The V call is TRBV24-1, the J call TRBJ1-6; D possibly corresponds to TRBD1 (5 bases). The germline V gene encodes CDR1 KGHDR and CDR2 SFDVKD. The CDR3 sequence is 17 residues long. V was trimmed by 0 bases and J by 10 bases, leaving 18 bases between them. The CDR3 loop is CATSDLWIGGERSPLHF. The CDR3 coding sequence is TGTGCCACCAGTGATTTGTGGATCGGGGGGGAGCGGTCACCCCTCCACTTT.

This chain joins TRBV7-9 and TRBJ1-4; 7 bases fit TRBD1. This CDR3 is 16 amino acids long. From germline, CDR1 is SEHNR and CDR2 FQNEAQ (reference sequence). V trimming: 5 bases; J trimming: 2 bases; junction bases outside the gene matches: 8. CDR3 loop: CASSGGLGQTNEKLFF. CDR3 in DNA: TGTGCCAGCAGCGGAGGCCTGGGACAGACTAATGAAAAACTGTTTTTT.